The 29 T cell receptor beta chains below all came from one sample that was sequenced in a study of blood T cell repertoires in COVID-19. Assay: immunoSEQ multiplex PCR; the TCRdb copy retains only in-frame clones and omits some. The sample includes roughly 120,000 clones, 90% seen only once; the top ten take 1.8%. Sequenced material: peripheral blood. The receptors shown here come from a human donor with active COVID-19. The donor label of this sample is uncertain.

CDR3 coding DNA: TGTGCCAGCGTTATGGGGACAGGGGCTGGAAACACCATATATTTT. Protein product: CASVMGTGAGNTIYF. This chain links TRBV13 with TRBJ1-3; 10 bases agree with TRBD1. The CDR3 is 15 amino acids. The ends lost 8 bases at V and 2 bases at J; junction bases unmatched: 6. The germline gives CDR1 PRHDT, CDR2 FYEKMQ (reference sequence). Full variable domain (remainder filled in from reference TRBV13 and TRBJ1-3): AAGVIQSPRHLIKEKRETATLKCYPIPRHDTVYWYQQGPGQDPQFLISFYEKMQSDKGSIPDRFSAQQFSDYHSELNMSSLELGDSALYFCASVMGTGAGNTIYFGEGSWLTVV.

This chain joins TRBV18 and TRBJ1-1; 8 positions agree with TRBD1. The ends lost 2 bases at V and 1 base at J; junction bases unmatched: 6. The CDR3 is 16 residues long. Germline CDR1 and CDR2: KGHSH and LQKENI. This chain's CDR3 is CASSPIPGGPNTEAFF. CDR3 bases: TGTGCCAGCTCACCAATCCCAGGGGGCCCGAACACTGAAGCTTTCTTT.

The V and J genes are TRBV5-1 and TRBJ1-1; 9 bases are shared with TRBD1. V shed 4 bases and J 4 bases; nucleotides not matched to a gene: 5. Germline-derived CDR1 and CDR2 are SGHRS and YFSETQ. CDR3 size: 14 residues. CDR3 bases: TGCGCCAGCAGCAAACAGGGGGCCGGCACTGAAGCTTTCTTT. Translating gives CASSKQGAGTEAFF.

The rearrangement links TRBV28 to TRBJ2-1, with 8 bases lining up with TRBD2. The V and J ends lost 7 bases and 3 bases, in that order; junction bases with no gene match: 5. CDR1 is MDHEN and CDR2 is SYDVKM in the germline V gene. The CDR3 has 14 amino acids. The DNA of the CDR3 is TGTGCCAGCAACGTAGCGGGGAGCTACAATGAGCAGTTCTTC. Its translation is CASNVAGSYNEQFF.

V usage is TRBV6-5 and J usage is TRBJ1-2; 7 nucleotides match TRBD1. This CDR3 contains 15 residues. The ends lost 2 bases at V and 5 bases at J; junction bases unmatched: 8. Germline CDR1 and CDR2: MNHEY and SVGAGI. The CDR3 region is CASSYRTGEAYGYTF. As DNA, the CDR3 is TGTGCCAGCAGTTACCGAACAGGGGAGGCTTATGGCTACACCTTC.

The chain combines TRBV5-4 with TRBJ2-7; TRBD2 matches at 11 bases. Germline V gene lookup returns CDR1 SGHNT and CDR2 YYREEE (reference sequence). After removal of 5 bases from V and 2 bases from J, the junction contained 3 bases not matched to a gene. This CDR3 contains 14 residues. This CDR3 reads CASSLAGGTYEQYF. CDR3 nucleotide sequence: TGTGCCAGCAGTTTAGCGGGGGGGACCTACGAGCAGTACTTC.

V and J are TRBV27 and TRBJ2-1; maybe TRBD1 (6 bases). Deletions cut 7 bases from V and 7 bases from J, with 20 bases between. This CDR3 has 15 residues. Looked up from germline, CDR1 is MNHEY and CDR2 is SMNVEV (reference sequence). Here the CDR3 reads CASIKSRDTGNEQFF. As DNA, the CDR3 is TGTGCCAGCATCAAAAGTAGGGACACAGGGAATGAGCAGTTCTTC.

The chain uses TRBV14 and TRBJ1-1; D is ambiguous. The CDR3 length is 17 residues. In germline, CDR1 is SGHDN, CDR2 FVKESK. The ends were cut back, 1 base at V and 6 bases at J, with 21 bases in the middle. The CDR3 protein is CASSQVSSSWSGAEAFF. CDR3 nucleotides: TGTGCCAGCAGCCAAGTCTCTTCATCGTGGTCAGGCGCTGAAGCTTTCTTT.

This chain links TRBV6-1 with TRBJ2-3; D gene ambiguous. Germline V lookup: CDR1 MNHNS, CDR2 SASEGT. The CDR3 is 13 residues long. Trimming took off 0 bases at V and 6 bases at J, with 7 bases between the two ends. The DNA for the CDR3 is TGTGCCAGCAGTGAAGCCCGCGAGGATACGCAGTATTTT. It is translated as CASSEAREDTQYF.

This clone was picked up one time. The rearrangement joins TRBV27 to TRBJ1-6; 9 nucleotides match TRBD1. Trimming took 6 bases from V and 6 from J; bases not matched to a gene: 15. The CDR3 runs to 18 residues. From germline, CDR1 is MNHEY and CDR2 SMNVEV (reference sequence). This CDR3 reads CASRPHPGTGYRNSPLHF. CDR3 sequence (DNA): TGTGCCAGCAGACCTCATCCCGGGACAGGGTATCGTAATTCACCCCTCCACTTT.

The rearrangement joins TRBV25-1 to TRBJ1-2, with D unresolved. The V end lost 2 bases, the J end lost 8 bases, and 9 bases lay between the germline ends. CDR1 and CDR2 from the germline V gene are MGHDK and SYGVNS. The CDR3 loop spans 12 amino acids. As DNA, the CDR3 is TGTGCCAGCAGTGAAGGAGGCTGGGGCTACACCTTC. Amino acids: CASSEGGWGYTF.

V gene TRBV19 combines with J gene TRBJ1-5; 10 positions match TRBD1. CDR3 length: 14 residues. Germline CDR1 is LNHDA and CDR2 is SQIVND (reference sequence). V shed 4 bases and J 7 bases; nucleotides not matched to a gene: 4. The CDR3, as DNA: TGTGCCAGTAGTACAGGGACAGGGGTCCAGCCCCAGCATTTT. As protein: CASSTGTGVQPQHF.

CDR3 protein: CATVRRAGTTDTQYF. DNA for the CDR3: TGTGCCACCGTGAGGAGGGCAGGGACCACAGATACGCAGTATTTT. The gene calls are TRBV7-2 and TRBJ2-3; a possible D gene is TRBD2 (6 bases). This CDR3 has 15 residues. V gave up 10 bases and J gave up 2 bases, with 19 bases separating them. Per the germline V gene, CDR1 is SGHTA and CDR2 is FQGNSA.

J is TRBJ2-7 and V is TRBV5-5; 8 positions agree with TRBD1. The junction had 4 bases not matched to a gene; V was cut back by 1 base and J by 4 bases. CDR3 length: 14 residues. From germline, CDR1 is SGHKS and CDR2 YYEKEE (reference sequence). The CDR3 region has the DNA TGTGCCAGCAGCTTGTCAGGGGGCAGTTACGAGCAGTACTTC. It translates to CASSLSGGSYEQYF. The full variable domain, completed using reference TRBV5-5 and TRBJ2-7, is DAGVTQSPTHLIKTRGQQVTLRCSPISGHKSVSWYQQVLGQGPQFIFQYYEKEERGRGNFPDRFSARQFPNYSSELNVNALLLGDSALYLCASSLSGGSYEQYFGPGTRLTVT.

This rearrangement joins TRBV11-2 to TRBJ2-7; no reliable D call. Germline V gene lookup returns CDR1 SGHAT and CDR2 FQNNGV. This CDR3 has 13 amino acids. V lost 1 base to trimming and J lost 3 bases, with 7 bases between them. CDR3 bases: TGTGCCAGCAGCTTAGGTCCAGACTACGAGCAGTACTTC. Translation: CASSLGPDYEQYF.

The V and J genes are TRBV6-7 and TRBJ2-1, with a tentative D call TRBD1 (5 bases). TRBV6-7 is an ORF, and what it does is uncertain. V lost 1 base and J 7 bases, leaving 20 bases between the germline ends. The CDR3 is 17 amino acids. This chain's CDR3 is CASSYFLRDSPLNEQFF. The CDR3 bases are TGTGCCAGCAGTTACTTCCTCCGCGACAGTCCCTTAAATGAGCAGTTCTTC.

The chain links TRBV3-1 (or the pseudogene TRBV3-2) to TRBJ2-1; D is uncertain. In germline, CDR1 is LGHDT, CDR2 YNNKEL (reference sequence). This CDR3 region has 14 residues. Trimming shortened V by 4 bases and J by 9 bases, and 16 bases separated the two germline ends. CDR3 sequence reads: CASSPLLTTGEQFF. CDR3 DNA: TGTGCCAGCAGCCCCCTTTTAACTACGGGTGAGCAGTTCTTC.

The chain uses TRBV5-3 and TRBJ1-5; D uncertain. TRBV5-3 is reported as an ORF; its role is uncertain. Trimming left V 6 bases short and J 1 base short, with 23 bases between. This CDR3 spans 18 amino acids. CDR3 DNA sequence: TGTGCCAGAAAATTGAGGCACGACCTTCGAGGGAGCAATCAGCCCCAGCATTTT. It yields the protein CARKLRHDLRGSNQPQHF.

The chain combines TRBV3-1 (or the pseudogene TRBV3-2) with TRBJ1-6, with TRBD1 matching over 7 bases. Looked up from germline, CDR1 is LGHDT and CDR2 is YNNKEL (reference sequence). This CDR3 comprises 15 residues. The trim removed 1 base at V and 9 bases at J, leaving 6 bases unmatched. The chain's CDR3 is CASSQGQGVGSPLHF. The CDR3 nucleotides read TGTGCCAGCAGCCAAGGACAGGGAGTCGGTTCACCCCTCCACTTT.

For the CDR3, the DNA is TGTGCCATCAGTGAGGCGGACAGCTCCTACGAGCAGTACTTC. This encodes CAISEADSSYEQYF. This chain uses TRBV10-3 with TRBJ2-7, with TRBD1 as a possible D gene (6 bases). The CDR3 runs to 14 residues. Germline CDR1 is ENHRY and CDR2 is SYGVKD. The V and J ends lost 2 bases and 0 bases respectively, with 8 bases between them.

The chain joins TRBV6-2 or TRBV6-3 to TRBJ2-5; D remains unclear. Germline V CDR1 and CDR2: MNHEY, SVGEGT. The CDR3 covers 15 residues. Trimming stripped 0 bases from V and 1 base from J, with 9 bases between. CDR3 DNA: TGTGCCAGCAGTTACTCGAGTGGGCTCCAAGAGACCCAGTACTTC. Its protein product is CASSYSSGLQETQYF.

This chain uses TRBV5-6 with TRBJ1-1; 8 bases line up with TRBD1. J gave up 1 base and V 3 bases, and 2 bases lay outside the gene matches. This CDR3 has 14 amino acids. The V gene's germline CDR1 is SGHDT and CDR2 YYEEEE. CDR3: CASSWGTGNTEAFF. DNA for the CDR3: TGTGCCAGCAGCTGGGGGACAGGGAACACTGAAGCTTTCTTT.

The chain employs TRBV7-6 and TRBJ2-7; D is possibly TRBD2 (7 bases). This CDR3 has 14 amino acids. Trimming took off 5 bases at V and 6 bases at J, with 17 bases between the two ends. Looked up from germline, CDR1 is SGHVS and CDR2 is FNYEAQ. The CDR3 nucleotides are TGTGCCAGCAGCCCGGGAGGCAGGGGCGGCGAGCAGTACTTC. It yields the protein CASSPGGRGGEQYF. Supplemented by reference TRBV7-6 and TRBJ2-7, the full variable domain reads GAGVSQSPRYKVTKRGQDVALRCDPISGHVSLYWYRQALGQGPEFLTYFNYEAQQDKSGLPNDRFSAERPEGSISTLTIQRTEQRDSAMYRCASSPGGRGGEQYFGPGTRLTVT.

The V call is TRBV2, the J call TRBJ2-5; D is undetermined. The CDR3 extends over 11 amino acids. Trimming removed 2 bases from V and 5 bases from J, with 3 bases in between. Looked up from germline, CDR1 is SNHLY and CDR2 is FYNNEI. For the CDR3, the DNA is TGTGCCAGCAGTGAACTTGAGACCCAGTACTTC. Protein product: CASSELETQYF.

This clone was recorded once. The chain links TRBV7-8 to TRBJ2-1; 7 nucleotides line up with TRBD1. The CDR3 is 13 residues long. CDR1 SGHVS and CDR2 FQNEAQ come from the germline V gene. V lost 5 bases to trimming and J lost 8 bases; unmatched junction nucleotides: 6. Here the CDR3 DNA reads TGTGCCAGCAGCATAAGACAGGGAGATGAGCAGTTCTTC. This encodes CASSIRQGDEQFF.

This sequence joins TRBV10-3 and TRBJ1-2, with 7 bases aligning to TRBD1. The CDR3 length is 16 residues. CDR1 and CDR2 (germline): ENHRY, SYGVKD. Trimming took 0 bases from V and 3 from J; bases not matched to a gene: 7. This CDR3 reads CAISESIARGDYGYTF. DNA of the CDR3: TGTGCCATCAGTGAGTCGATCGCCAGGGGGGACTATGGCTACACCTTC.

The chain has TRBV19 and TRBJ2-3, with 13 bases aligning to TRBD2. The length of the CDR3 is 16 residues. Losses at the gene ends were 6 bases for V and 1 base for J; bases not matched to a gene: 4. Per germline, CDR1 LNHDA and CDR2 SQIVND (reference sequence). The DNA for the CDR3 is TGTGCCAGTAGGACTAGCGGGGGGTCTCGCACAGATACGCAGTATTTT. It translates to CASRTSGGSRTDTQYF.

The V call is TRBV6-2 or TRBV6-3, the J call TRBJ2-2, with a possible D match to TRBD2 (5 bases). The germline CDR1 and CDR2 sequences are MNHEY and SVGEGT. Trimming took off 2 bases at V and 3 bases at J, with 7 bases between the two ends. The CDR3 is 14 residues long. This CDR3 is CASSYAGDTGELFF. The CDR3 DNA is TGTGCCAGCAGTTACGCCGGGGACACCGGGGAGCTGTTTTTT.

The V call is TRBV7-2, the J call TRBJ2-1, with 9 nucleotides matching TRBD1. CDR3 size: 16 residues. The V gene's germline CDR1 is SGHTA and CDR2 FQGNSA. V lost 1 base, J lost 3 bases, and 4 bases stayed unmatched. The DNA of the CDR3 is TGTGCCAGCAGCTTAGGGGGACAGGGTCTCTACAATGAGCAGTTCTTC. Its translation: CASSLGGQGLYNEQFF. Together with reference TRBV7-2 and TRBJ2-1, the CDR3 gives the full variable domain: GAGVSQSPSNKVTEKGKDVELRCDPISGHTALYWYRQSLGQGLEFLIYFQGNSAPDKSGLPSDRFSAERTGGSVSTLTIQRTQQEDSAVYLCASSLGGQGLYNEQFFGPGTRLTVL.